This record looks at one T cell receptor beta chain sequence and its context. Each CDR3 protein gets one entry after TCRdb re-called the 5' RACE reads with MiXCR. The table lists 550,000 to 600,000 distinct CDR3 sequences, roughly 17% of them singletons. This entry comes from a study of T-cell memory formation after mild COVID-19. Sample: PBMCs or a T cell subset sorted from them (not recorded which). The receptor was derived from an adult woman who had mild COVID-19 (a few samples of this study predate the infection). Cell type and time point are not known.

The CDR3 protein is CASTNFRTGIYEQYF. CDR3 nucleotide sequence: TGTGCCAGCACGAACTTTAGGACAGGGATCTACGAGCAGTACTTC. The chain couples TRBV7-8 to TRBJ2-7; 8 bases map to TRBD1. The CDR3 contains 15 residues. With 7 bases clipped from V and 3 bases from J, the junction kept 11 bases outside the gene matches. Germline V gene data show CDR1 as SGHVS and CDR2 as FQNEAQ.